This T cell receptor (beta chain) was documented in a study of cytomegalovirus exposure and HLA in healthy donors (dated by TCRdb to about 2017). Some background on the complete study: In an earlier analysis of roughly 500 of the donors, less than 350 Gb of sequence data and some 100 million unique TCR beta sequences from about 179 million T cells were reported. Every discovery cohort repertoire had been produced on one sequencing platform. An early release that covered about 600 HLA-typed donors contained around 300 gigabases of sequencing data and some 87 million unique TCR sequences. Among the approximately 400 genotyped donors, approximately 77% belonged to the genetic ancestry cluster associated with self-reported Caucasian donors. To study patterns of TCR occurrence, a later analysis re-analyzed previously published TCR beta repertoires from under 750 donors and added high-resolution HLA genotyping. Using immunosequencing, the study profiled T cell repertoires from some 670 subjects and related those repertoires to cytomegalovirus serostatus. Genome-wide SNP genotypes for about 55% of the roughly 670 donors were used in a later genetic analysis, which treated that subset as a discovery cohort. HLA typing covered class I and class II loci at four-digit resolution. Donor age, sex, ethnicity and CMV serostatus were compiled together with the repertoire data. Roughly five DR-DQ haplotypes were treated as single units for association and clustering because of strong linkage in the cohort. A separate validation cohort of roughly 130 different subjects was used in addition to the approximately 700-subject first cohort. Across approximately 400 genotyped donors of the cohort, an average of about 220,000 unique TCR beta nucleotide sequences per donor were sequenced, and approximately 19% of those sequences were non-productive. High-throughput TCR immunosequencing, statistical association of individual TCRs with disease status, and machine learning were combined to predict cytomegalovirus infection status. The later analysis used no new phenotypic data to find candidate immune exposures, relying instead on TCR beta sequences and their occurrence across donors. Typing coverage differed by locus: A, B, C, DRB1 and DQB1 were typed in about 629-640 donors, DQA1 in 522, DPA1 in nearly 610, and DPB1 in just under 490. The study aimed to test whether signatures of past pathogen exposure could be identified by cataloging public T cell receptors. An earlier analysis of several hundred of the donors applied high-throughput TCR beta sequencing to assess whether each TCR beta V gene segment acted as functional or pseudogenic.

The CDR3 sequence holds 12 residues, the cysteine and phenylalanine included. Only CDR3 DNA is held: 36 bases, read in frame from base 1. Taken from the germline V gene, the CDR1 and CDR2 loops are SGHRS and YFSETQ. Here V drops 6 bases and J drops 8 bases, and the junction holds 6 bases not matched to any gene. Concerning this clone itself: It lacks a known antigen. No qualities accompany the bases; no much larger clone lies one base away.

Library construction relied on the immunoSEQ multiplex PCR assay. A mixture of 60 forward primers for TCR Vbeta segments and 13 reverse primers for TCR Jbeta segments was used in the multiplex PCR. Amplification of the CDR3 region of rearranged TCR beta genes was performed with a multiplex PCR assay on genomic DNA. The Illumina HiSeq System was used to sequence the amplified TCR beta libraries as 87-base-pair reads. The authors' pipeline ran thus. A later analysis counted tens of millions of unique TCR beta chains across the 666 repertoires, and around 12 million of these chains were shared by at least two donors. A nearest-neighbor algorithm error-corrected the raw reads and collapsed the reads into unique sequences, merging closely related sequences to remove PCR and sequencing errors. V, D and J gene segments were assigned by aligning CDR3 sequences to IMGT reference sequences. For a sequence to be retained, a match of at least six nucleotides was required to both a V gene segment and a J gene segment. Rearrangements were called productive when the CDR3 lacked stop codons and stayed in frame with V and J; all others were non-productive. Following IMGT convention, CDR3 was defined as the stretch from the second conserved V-encoded cysteine to the conserved J-encoded phenylalanine. In an earlier analysis of roughly 580 of the donors, sequences lacking an unambiguous match to a single V gene segment were excluded. An earlier analysis of several hundred of the donors called V segments functional above 56.7% productive rearrangements and segregating when the between-donor standard deviation exceeded 5%. A statistical classification framework was built for diagnosing cytomegalovirus status from the catalog of TCR beta chain sequences. In a later analysis, TCR nucleotide sequences were compared against IMGT/GENE-DB human TR gene sequences so that V and J genes could be assigned. Using the TCRdist pipeline, a later analysis assigned CDR3 sequences along with most-parsimonious VDJ recombination scenarios. In a later analysis, each TCR beta chain was defined by its CDR3 amino acid sequence together with its V-gene family, and reads without a unique V-gene family were excluded. To address suspected cross-contamination and a sequencing artifact, a later analysis removed roughly 640 highly shared, low-generation-probability nucleotide sequences. In a later analysis, a clonal expansion index was calculated for each public chain from normalized within-repertoire ranks of inferred template counts. Generation probabilities in a later analysis came from a VDJ recombination model fitted to out-of-frame rearrangements, and those results were checked against IGoR. A later analysis scored TCR-TCR, TCR-HLA and TCR-CMV co-occurrence with hypergeometric tests, applying a repertoire-size bias correction to TCR pairs. In a later analysis, false discovery rates were estimated by permuting HLA or CMV assignments 20 times. In a later analysis, co-occurring TCRs were grouped with DBSCAN, and TCRdist sequence similarity was added when clustering was performed within HLA-allele-positive subsets. Repertoires with fewer than 30,000 or more than 120,000 public chains, plus five repertoires with anomalous nucleotide sharing, were excluded from co-occurrence clustering. This is the immuneACCESS table as TCRdb keeps it, with only in-frame sequences that have V and J called. A part of the clones is gone; compared with another copy, unresolved V genes explain less than half, and the rest is unexplained. V, J and clone size reflect that table, while D and trimming were determined from the DNA. The sample table contains tens of thousands of clones; only one count was recorded for 72% of them. The ten largest account for 9% to 14% of the sample.

The cohort was made up of 500 to 850 healthy bone marrow donors. At the time of sampling, all cohort members were nominally healthy, though unrecorded immune exposures were likely present. The donor tested CMV seropositive, placing the donor among the 289 seropositive members of the cohort. A peripheral blood sample was collected from each donor, and TCR beta sequencing was performed on peripheral blood mononuclear cells. Genomic DNA extraction from the blood cell samples was performed with the Qiagen DNeasy Blood Extraction Kit. Study-wide conclusions, independent of this receptor: Several of the top co-occurrence clusters appeared to be linked to parvovirus B19, influenza, CMV and Epstein-Barr virus, according to a later analysis. The classifier was reported to diagnose cytomegalovirus status with high specificity and sensitivity in both the original and validation cohorts. Correlated functional status among segregating V segments might be attributable to linkage disequilibrium, but an unknown experimental factor could not be ruled out. Most CMV-associated TCR beta chains appeared to be HLA-restricted in a later analysis, and the HLA associations seemed to be driven largely by CMV exposure. While some public TCRs were present in many individuals, most TCR sequences turned up only very rarely across donors. In a later analysis, 16,951 TCR beta sequences were associated with specific HLA alleles at a false discovery rate of 0.05. A further reported finding was that TCR beta sequences accurately predicted the HLA-A and HLA-B alleles for most subjects in the first cohort. In a later genetic analysis, fewer N-insertions in productive TCRs were reported among donors in an Asian-associated ancestry cluster than the 666-donor mean. According to the authors, the approach could potentially be generalized to other disease states and immunological phenotypes. For the cohort, immune exposure information was limited to CMV serostatus. An association between a missense DCLRE1C variant and V-gene and J-gene trimming of TCR beta chains was found in a later genetic analysis and replicated in an independent cohort. Some IMGT-functional V segments, including TRBV6-2 and TRBV6-3, could not be told apart with the 87-base-pair reads, so those segments were excluded. In an earlier analysis of 450 to 750 of the donors, most TCR beta V segments appeared in productive rearrangements about 90% or about 30% of the time, broadly matching IMGT annotations. The presence/absence analyses assumed that sequencing depth was roughly uniform across donors, and that assumption may not be true. Assigning TCR associations to individual alleles was difficult when HLA alleles, especially DR and DQ, strongly co-occurred. Because counts were too low, seventeen rarely observed V segments, including chromosome 9 orphons, were excluded from the earlier analysis of several hundred of the donors. HLA typing was unavailable for some donors at each locus, so association tests used only the typed subset. Only TCR beta chains were sequenced in this cohort, and the absence of alpha or paired-chain data limited detectable features. A total of around 150 TCR beta chains were listed by the study as associated with cytomegalovirus. In a later analysis, HLA-associated TCR beta chains were found to be more clonally expanded and to have lower generation probabilities than equally common non-associated chains. According to a later analysis, TCR association rates differed among HLA loci, with DRB1 alleles showing the most associated TCRs and HLA-C alleles showing the fewest. In vitro tests confirmed that a few of the cytomegalovirus-associated TCR beta chains recognize cytomegalovirus antigens. A cluster of highly shared sequence variants was judged likely to represent a technical artifact of the sequencing pipeline.

The V and J genes are TRBV5-1 and TRBJ1-2, with 8 bases in between that match TRBD1. Source material: PBMCs. The clonotype originates from a woman in her thirties or forties in good health and CMV-seropositive. The DNA is as follows: TGCGCCAGCATGGGACAGGAGGAAGGCTACACCTTC. The encoded protein is CASMGQEEGYTF.